This T cell receptor beta chain was documented in a study of shared clonotypes between healthy human individuals. Authors' processing steps: Without quality scores, immunoSEQ junctional reads could not be filtered like full-length reads. Generated by immunoSEQ multiplex PCR, the TCRdb table keeps only in-frame clones and is missing some. V and J calls and clone size are copied from that table; D and trimming were computed from the DNA. The sample has 2 million to 3 million clones, 93% seen once. This CDR3 contains 15 residues. Germline V lookup: CDR1 SQVTM, CDR2 ANQGSEA. The J segment lost 8 bases and the V segment lost 7 bases, leaving 14 bases of the junction unmatched. The study drew all its donors from Caucasian adults living in Nashville, Tennessee.

This TCR was sampled from a man aged 18 to 30 in good health. Some clones in this sample may be carry-over from other donors' samples. The source material was naive CD4+ T cells from PBMCs. As for subset: CD45RA+ positively selected. This rearrangement joins TRBV29-1 to TRBJ1-2, with 12 nucleotides matching TRBD1. The CDR3 nucleotides are TGCAGCGCCGAACGGGGGACAGGGGGCTCGGTGGGCTACACCTTC. Its protein product is CSAERGTGGSVGYTF.